Given below is one TCR beta chain in context. Its antigen remains unidentified. Qualities for individual bases were not recorded, and no much larger clone is one base off. The collaborating institutions used their own protocols to collect whole blood in K2EDTA tubes. Collaborator samples were shipped for TCRbeta analysis as frozen whole blood, isolated PBMCs, or DNA extracted from either sample type. The data were obtained in a study of blood T cell repertoires in COVID-19 (TCRdb year 2020). About the full investigation: The collaborator samples originated in the United States, Italy and Spain and spanned the acute and convalescent phases of COVID-19. The material from the prospective study consisted of cDNA or gDNA derived from T cells, B-cell-depleted T cells, or PBMCs. Samples came from the ongoing ImmuneRACE study (first 160 participants) plus 1,254 subjects from 6 global collaborators. The repertoires were made available in a free public database intended to serve as a resource for research on the immune response to SARS-CoV-2. Where available, HLA class I and class II types were obtained from metadata supplied by the sample provider rather than from assay-based typing. The sample metadata nearly always contained a de-identified subject ID, COVID-19 status, age in years and sex. Subjects who had been exposed to COVID-19, were actively infected with it, or had recovered from it provided the deeply sampled blood TCRbeta repertoires that made up the dataset.

TCRbeta CDR3 regions were amplified from genomic DNA using the immunoSEQ Assay, a bias-controlled multiplex PCR. Per the original workflow: The number of nucleated cells in each sample was estimated from the amplification of reference gene primers within the assay. To quantify the absolute abundance of each unique TCRbeta CDR3 rearrangement, sequence reads were collapsed and filtered. Productive Simpson clonality was computed per sample as the square root of Simpson's diversity index over productive rearrangements. TCRdb obtained this table from immuneACCESS and retained in-frame rearrangements with V and J assigned. These tables miss some clones; where compared with another copy, unresolved V genes account for less than half of the shortfall, and the remainder is unexplained. That table is the source of V, J and clone size, and D and trimming were worked out from the DNA. In this sample the table shows 200,000 to 250,000 clones, more than 75% of which occur a single time. The ten largest clonotypes hold 9% to 15% of the sample.

Results and caveats for the whole study, not just this receptor: How much clinical and demographic metadata was included differed by source and by participant, and the metadata was provided uncurated.

Measured from the cysteine to the phenylalanine, the CDR3 is 15 residues long. The DNA shown is the 45-base CDR3, in frame from base 1. The CDR1 and CDR2 encoded by the germline V gene are MNHEY and SVGAGI. At the junction V is shortened by 6 bases and J by 5 bases; bases outside the gene matches: 11. Sequencing input: peripheral blood. The receptor comes from an older man with acute or convalescent COVID-19. The sequence is built from TRBV6-5 and TRBJ2-7, and TRBD1 aligns with 9 junction nucleotides. The bases are TGTGCCAGCAGGGAGGACAGGGGCTTTTCGAACGAGCAGTACTTC. It is translated as CASREDRGFSNEQYF.